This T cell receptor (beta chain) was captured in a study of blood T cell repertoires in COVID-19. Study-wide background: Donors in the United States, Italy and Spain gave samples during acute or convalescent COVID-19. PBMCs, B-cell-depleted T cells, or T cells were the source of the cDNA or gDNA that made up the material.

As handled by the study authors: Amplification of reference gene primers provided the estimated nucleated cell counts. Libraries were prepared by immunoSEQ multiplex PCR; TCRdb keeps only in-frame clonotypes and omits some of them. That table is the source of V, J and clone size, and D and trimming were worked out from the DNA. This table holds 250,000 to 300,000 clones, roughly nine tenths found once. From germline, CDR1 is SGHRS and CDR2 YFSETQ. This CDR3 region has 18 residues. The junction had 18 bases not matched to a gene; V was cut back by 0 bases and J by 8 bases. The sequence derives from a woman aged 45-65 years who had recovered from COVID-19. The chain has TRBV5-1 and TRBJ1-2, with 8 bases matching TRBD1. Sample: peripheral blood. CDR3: CASSLVRLEAGGVRGYTF. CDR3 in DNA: TGCGCCAGCAGCTTGGTCCGCCTAGAGGCAGGGGGCGTTAGGGGCTACACCTTC.